The 13 T cell receptor beta chains below come from one sample, sequenced in a study of blood T cell repertoires in COVID-19. Clones were read by immunoSEQ multiplex PCR, and TCRdb kept only the in-frame ones, dropping some. The data hold approximately 110,000 clones, with about four fifths observed a single time. The sequenced sample consisted of peripheral blood. Source of these receptors: a man older than 75 with acute or convalescent COVID-19.

The V gene is TRBV7-2, the J gene TRBJ2-1; D is perhaps TRBD2 (7 bases). Germline-derived CDR1 and CDR2 are SGHTA and FQGNSA. The CDR3 runs to 14 residues. V was clipped by 3 bases and J by 9 bases, with 15 bases between them. This CDR3 reads CASSFGGPQSEQFF. CDR3 in DNA: TGTGCCAGCAGCTTCGGGGGGCCGCAAAGTGAGCAGTTCTTC.

This chain joins TRBV5-4 and TRBJ2-5; TRBD1 is a possible D gene (6 bases). The V end lost 0 bases, the J end lost 4 bases, and 10 bases lay between the germline ends. In germline, CDR1 is SGHNT, CDR2 YYREEE (reference sequence). The CDR3 runs to 14 residues. The CDR3 sequence: CASSLAGAGETQYF. CDR3 sequence (DNA): TGTGCCAGCAGCTTGGCAGGGGCGGGAGAGACCCAGTACTTC.

In this sample, this clone turned up once. The V gene is TRBV30, the J gene TRBJ2-1; TRBD2 matches at 13 bases. Per the germline V gene, CDR1 is GTSNPN and CDR2 is SVGIG (reference sequence). With 3 bases clipped from V and 7 bases from J, the junction kept 6 bases outside the gene matches. The CDR3 contains 15 residues. The CDR3, as DNA: TGTGCCTGGAGACCCCCGGGACTAGCGGGGAATGAGCAGTTCTTC. This codes for CAWRPPGLAGNEQFF.

J is TRBJ1-2 and V is TRBV10-3, with TRBD1 matching 8 bases. Germline V gene sequence: CDR1 ENHRY, CDR2 SYGVKD. V dropped 5 bases and J dropped 8; count of bases not matched to a gene: 10. This CDR3 is built from 14 residues. The CDR3 region has the DNA TGTGCCATCAGTCCAGGGGGCGGCGCGGTAGGCTACACCTTC. It specifies CAISPGGGAVGYTF.

The V and J genes are TRBV19 and TRBJ2-5; perhaps TRBD1 as D (6 bases). Trimming removed 0 bases from V and 5 bases from J, with 10 bases in between. This CDR3 region has 14 residues. The V gene's germline CDR1 is LNHDA and CDR2 SQIVND (reference sequence). DNA for the CDR3: TGTGCCAGTAGTATAGACAGGGGAACCGAGACCCAGTACTTC. Translated: CASSIDRGTETQYF.

This clone was detected only once. The rearrangement uses TRBV5-6 and TRBJ1-1; TRBD1 agrees at 7 bases. This CDR3 is 16 amino acids long. V trimming: 6 bases; J trimming: 1 base; junction bases outside the gene matches: 12. Looked up from germline, CDR1 is SGHDT and CDR2 is YYEEEE. The CDR3 loop is CASTPGGRGKNTEAFF. CDR3 sequence (DNA): TGTGCCAGCACCCCAGGAGGCAGGGGGAAGAACACTGAAGCTTTCTTT.

This chain uses TRBV18 with TRBJ1-6; TRBD1 matches 10 bases. CDR3 length equals 15 residues. Germline assignment: CDR1 KGHSH and CDR2 LQKENI. With V trimmed by 3 bases and J by 5 bases, 1 base remained unmatched. CDR3 sequence reads: CASSPGQGDNSPLHF. DNA of the CDR3: TGTGCCAGCTCACCCGGACAGGGGGATAATTCACCCCTCCACTTT.

This clone appeared a single time. J is TRBJ2-1 and V is TRBV25-1, with TRBD1 matching 11 bases. The CDR3 spans 16 residues. Germline lookup yields CDR1 MGHDK and CDR2 SYGVNS. V was pared by 3 bases and J by 9 bases, with 10 bases of the junction left unmatched. DNA for the CDR3: TGTGCCAGCAGTGATGAGACCGGGACAGGGGGGAGTGAGCAGTTCTTC. Its translation: CASSDETGTGGSEQFF.

The chain joins TRBV19 to TRBJ1-1; maybe TRBD1 (6 bases). Germline V CDR1 and CDR2: LNHDA, SQIVND (reference sequence). This CDR3 region has 16 residues. Trimming took 7 bases from V and 1 from J, leaving 19 bases between them. CDR3 amino acids: CASKGQRISGNTEAFF. The CDR3, as DNA: TGTGCCAGTAAAGGACAGAGAATATCGGGGAACACTGAAGCTTTCTTT. Full variable domain (rest looked up from reference TRBV19 and TRBJ1-1): DGGITQSPKYLFRKEGQNVTLSCEQNLNHDAMYWYRQDPGQGLRLIYYSQIVNDFQKGDIAEGYSVSREKKESFPLTVTSAQKNPTAFYLCASKGQRISGNTEAFFGQGTRLTVV.

The chain combines TRBV5-1 with TRBJ2-2; D might be TRBD2 (5 bases). Deletions cut 5 bases from V and 4 bases from J, with 18 bases between. The CDR3 spans 16 residues. Germline V gene sequence: CDR1 SGHRS, CDR2 YFSETQ. The CDR3 DNA reads TGCGCCAGCAGTCCTCGAGGGCAGCCTATCACCGGGGAGCTGTTTTTT. Its protein product is CASSPRGQPITGELFF.

This clone was observed a handful of times. V gene TRBV7-9 combines with J gene TRBJ1-1; weak D call: TRBD1 (5 bases). CDR1 and CDR2 from the germline V gene are SEHNR and FQNEAQ (reference sequence). CDR3 length: 15 amino acids. V was clipped by 4 bases and J by 10 bases, with 22 bases between them. The CDR3 sequence is CASSSITGTAGGAFF. CDR3 coding DNA: TGTGCCAGCAGCTCGATTACCGGGACCGCCGGGGGAGCTTTCTTT.

The gene calls are TRBV11-2 and TRBJ1-1; D is possibly TRBD1 (5 bases). The germline V gene encodes CDR1 SGHAT and CDR2 FQNNGV. The CDR3 totals 15 residues. The V and J ends lost 0 bases and 2 bases respectively, with 10 bases between them. Here the CDR3 reads CASSLETGANTEAFF. The CDR3 DNA reads TGTGCCAGCAGCTTAGAAACAGGAGCCAACACTGAAGCTTTCTTT.

This clone occurred once. The same CDR3 also results from other DNA sequences found in this sample. The chain employs TRBV19 and TRBJ1-1; no clear D gene. Germline V gene lookup returns CDR1 LNHDA and CDR2 SQIVND (reference sequence). The V end was cut by 5 bases, the J end by 1 base, with 8 bases between. This CDR3 contains 13 residues. The CDR3 coding sequence is TGTGCCAGTAGTCCTCCAGGGAACACTGAAGCTTTCTTT. Translating gives CASSPPGNTEAFF.